This T cell receptor (beta chain) was recovered during a study of T cell repertoires in cytomegalovirus infection. Study-level information: Matching HLA type and CMV infection were both indicated by public TCR beta signatures.

TCRdb re-derived calls from the reads in MiXCR, one entry per CDR3 protein. Of about 830,000 distinct CDR3 sequences in the sample, about 31% were seen once. Looked up from germline, CDR1 is SGHTA and CDR2 is FQGNSA. J lost 3 bases, V lost 5 bases, and 9 bases had no gene match. The CDR3 extends over 15 amino acids. This clonotype has ten or more counts. Its cognate antigen is unknown. The material was cultured CD8+ T cells from PBMCs, obtained from culture after CMV antigen stimulation. The V gene is TRBV7-2, the J gene TRBJ2-7; 8 bases map to TRBD1. The clonotype originates from a human donor in good health (CMV status not recorded). Some clones in this sample may be carry-over from other donors' samples. The chain's CDR3 is CASSKGTGLYYEQYF. The CDR3 nucleotides read TGTGCCAGCAGCAAAGGGACAGGACTATACTACGAGCAGTACTTC.